The TCR beta chain under discussion was sequenced for a study of blood T cell repertoires in COVID-19. For the study at large: Researchers got acute and convalescent COVID-19 samples from the United States, Italy and Spain. From T cells, B-cell-depleted T cells, or PBMCs came the material, which was cDNA or gDNA.

Patients from Seattle were sampled longitudinally, starting during active infection. Germline CDR1 reads SGHTA; CDR2 reads FQGNSA. The CDR3 is made up of 17 amino acids. The junction had 17 bases not matched to a gene; V was cut back by 5 bases and J by 8 bases. The table came from immunoSEQ multiplex PCR; TCRdb's copy has only in-frame clones and leaves some out. The profile shows about 11,000 clones, about two thirds of them singletons. V and J are TRBV7-2 and TRBJ2-5, with TRBD2 matching 10 bases. The sequencing input was peripheral blood. This TCR came from a man between 60 and 75 years old with COVID-19, enrolled during active disease. The CDR3 DNA reads as TGTGCCAGCAGCCCCCCCTCTAGCGGGAGACCCCAACGAACCCAGTACTTC. It yields the protein CASSPPSSGRPQRTQYF.